The 23 T cell receptor beta chains in this list originate from one sample, sequenced in a study of T cell repertoires in ileal Crohn's disease. Regarding time point: neoterminal ileum biopsy at postoperative endoscopy, about 6 months after surgery. Using immunoSEQ multiplex PCR, the repertoire was profiled, and TCRdb retains in-frame clones only, with some absent. The sample yields more than 50,000 clones, about 89% seen once. Source material: ileal tissue. The receptors derive from an adult with Crohn's disease.

The V gene is TRBV18, the J gene TRBJ1-5; no clear D gene. This CDR3 region has 15 residues. Germline V gene data show CDR1 as KGHSH and CDR2 as LQKENI. The germline V and J ends were trimmed by 3 bases and 4 bases, with 13 bases remaining between them. This chain's CDR3 is CASSPGQGTNQPQHF. The CDR3 coding sequence is TGTGCCAGCTCACCGGGCCAAGGAACGAATCAGCCCCAGCATTTT.

V gene TRBV2 combines with J gene TRBJ2-5, with 8 bases fitting TRBD1. The V and J ends lost 3 bases and 4 bases, in that order; junction bases with no gene match: 4. The CDR3 is 14 amino acids. Germline values: CDR1 SNHLY, CDR2 FYNNEI. The CDR3 DNA is TGTGCCAGCAGTGAGACAGGGGTACGAGAGACCCAGTACTTC. Its protein product is CASSETGVRETQYF.

CDR3 nucleotide sequence: TGTGCCAGCATCTCAGGACAGGGATATGGCTACACCTTC. Amino acids: CASISGQGYGYTF. The J gene is TRBJ1-2, the V gene TRBV6-5; 8 bases match TRBD1. V was clipped by 7 bases and J by 5 bases; unmatched bases: 6. CDR3 length equals 13 residues. Germline V lookup: CDR1 MNHEY, CDR2 SVGAGI.

The chain uses TRBV7-2 and TRBJ1-1; D is possibly TRBD1 (6 bases). From germline, CDR1 is SGHTA and CDR2 FQGNSA. CDR3 length: 15 residues. V lost 5 bases and J lost 5, with 18 bases in between. In nucleotides, the CDR3 is TGTGCCAGCAGCGGGCGCACAGGGTGGAGGACTGAAGCTTTCTTT. Protein: CASSGRTGWRTEAFF.

The chain carries TRBV4-1 and TRBJ1-5; 7 bases are shared with TRBD1. The CDR3 covers 18 residues. Germline CDR1 MGHRA, CDR2 YSYEKL. J gave up 3 bases and V 0 bases, and 11 bases lay outside the gene matches. The CDR3 reads CASSQEIMVGQVNQPQHF. In nucleotides, the CDR3 is TGCGCCAGCAGCCAAGAAATTATGGTTGGACAGGTCAATCAGCCCCAGCATTTT.

The chain carries TRBV5-1 and TRBJ2-3; 8 bases agree with TRBD1. After removal of 0 bases from V and 0 bases from J, the junction contained 9 bases not matched to a gene. The CDR3 loop spans 18 amino acids. The V gene's germline CDR1 is SGHRS and CDR2 YFSETQ. CDR3 loop: CASSLGTGIRSSTDTQYF. The CDR3, as DNA: TGCGCCAGCAGCTTGGGGACAGGGATACGTTCTAGCACAGATACGCAGTATTTT.

V is TRBV6-4 and J is TRBJ2-1; weak D call: TRBD1 (6 bases). The germline V gene encodes CDR1 MRHNA and CDR2 SNTAGT. The CDR3 extends over 13 amino acids. Trimming shortened V by 0 bases and J by 7 bases, and 7 bases separated the two germline ends. The CDR3 sequence is CASSDSTGNEQFF. CDR3 in DNA: TGTGCCAGCAGTGACTCTACAGGGAATGAGCAGTTCTTC.

The chain carries TRBV7-8 and TRBJ1-5, with 10 bases identical to TRBD1. Germline V CDR1 and CDR2: SGHVS, FQNEAQ. The length of the CDR3 is 16 residues. J was trimmed by 4 bases and V by 5 bases; bases with no gene match: 8. This chain's CDR3 is CASSRARDRGNQPQHF. CDR3 bases: TGTGCCAGCAGCCGGGCCCGGGACAGGGGTAATCAGCCCCAGCATTTT.

The chain joins TRBV2 to TRBJ1-5; D is unresolved. The germline gives CDR1 SNHLY, CDR2 FYNNEI. The length of the CDR3 is 13 residues. V lost 6 bases and J lost 6, with 12 bases in between. The CDR3 DNA follows: TGTGCCAGCAGCGAGGGTCTACGTCAGCCCCAGCATTTT. Its translation is CASSEGLRQPQHF.

This sequence joins TRBV7-8 and TRBJ1-1, with D maybe TRBD1 (6 bases). Germline V CDR1 and CDR2: SGHVS, FQNEAQ. V lost 10 bases to trimming and J lost 0 bases, with 12 bases between them. The CDR3 runs to 13 residues. Written as DNA, the CDR3 is TGTGCCACCATGGACAGAGTGAACACTGAAGCTTTCTTT. Amino acid sequence: CATMDRVNTEAFF.

The chain joins TRBV19 to TRBJ1-1; D might be TRBD1 (5 bases). Trimming left V 5 bases short and J 5 bases short, with 12 bases between. From germline, CDR1 is LNHDA and CDR2 SQIVND (reference sequence). The CDR3 is 13 residues long. The CDR3 DNA reads TGTGCCAGTAGTGGGTCCAGGGCGACTGAAGCTTTCTTT. This sequence encodes CASSGSRATEAFF.

The chain has TRBV5-1 and TRBJ1-1; maybe TRBD1 (5 bases). Looked up from germline, CDR1 is SGHRS and CDR2 is YFSETQ. The CDR3 consists of 15 residues. V was clipped by 2 bases and J by 4 bases, with 15 bases between them. CDR3 sequence: CASSFGGVDGTEAFF. DNA of the CDR3: TGCGCCAGCAGCTTTGGAGGGGTCGACGGCACTGAAGCTTTCTTT.

The V and J genes are TRBV4-1 and TRBJ2-5, with 7 bases aligning to TRBD2. The CDR3 loop spans 15 amino acids. CDR1 and CDR2 from the germline V gene are MGHRA and YSYEKL. J lost 2 bases, V lost 5 bases, and 8 bases had no gene match. The CDR3 here is CASSEGLAEQETQYF. The CDR3 DNA reads TGCGCCAGCAGCGAGGGGCTAGCGGAGCAAGAGACCCAGTACTTC.

This chain uses TRBV4-2 with TRBJ2-3; 10 positions match TRBD2. V dropped 1 base and J dropped 1; count of bases not matched to a gene: 5. The V gene's germline CDR1 is LGHNA and CDR2 YNFKEQ. This CDR3 is built from 17 residues. CDR3 amino acids: CASSQGAGGIGTDTQYF. The CDR3 nucleotides are TGTGCCAGCAGCCAAGGAGCGGGGGGGATAGGCACAGATACGCAGTATTTT.

The CDR3 protein is CASSPYRRVYEQYV. The DNA of the CDR3 is TGTGCCAGCAGTCCTTACCGACGGGTCTACGAGCAGTACGTC. This sequence joins TRBV6-6 and TRBJ2-7; D is ambiguous. Per germline, CDR1 MNHNY and CDR2 SVGAGI (reference sequence). V lost 5 bases and J lost 3, with 14 bases in between. CDR3 length equals 14 residues.

The V call is TRBV5-1, the J call TRBJ2-2, with 10 bases matching TRBD1. The CDR3 totals 15 residues. The V gene end was trimmed by 1 base and the J gene end by 6 bases; junction bases not matched to a gene: 3. Germline lookup yields CDR1 SGHRS and CDR2 YFSETQ. The CDR3 DNA reads as TGCGCCAGCAGCTTGAGGGACAGGGGTCCCGGGGAGCTGTTTTTT. Translating it yields CASSLRDRGPGELFF.

This clone showed up just a few times. This chain joins TRBV4-3 and TRBJ2-5; D remains unclear. V was clipped by 0 bases and J by 0 bases, with 8 bases between them. CDR3 size: 15 residues. The germline V gene encodes CDR1 LGHNA and CDR2 YSLEER. CDR3 residues: CASSQDFQNQETQYF. CDR3 DNA: TGCGCCAGCAGCCAAGATTTCCAAAACCAAGAGACCCAGTACTTC.

This clone was counted between two and nine times. The V and J genes are TRBV11-3 and TRBJ2-7, with D perhaps matching TRBD2 (6 bases). CDR3 length: 15 amino acids. V was cut by 5 bases and J by 1 base, with 15 bases left in between. Germline assignment: CDR1 SGHNT and CDR2 YENEEA. The CDR3 DNA follows: TGTGCCAGCAGCCCTAGCGAGGGGCGATCCTACGAGCAGTACTTC. This translates into CASSPSEGRSYEQYF.

The chain joins TRBV5-1 to TRBJ1-3, with D unresolved. Deletions cut 4 bases from V and 0 bases from J, with 11 bases between. The CDR3 contains 15 residues. CDR1 is SGHRS and CDR2 is YFSETQ in the germline V gene. The CDR3 DNA reads TGCGCCAGCAGCGTGGACGGGGACTCTGGAAACACCATATATTTT. This encodes CASSVDGDSGNTIYF.

The V call is TRBV12-5, the J call TRBJ2-7; weak D call: TRBD2 (5 bases). The V gene's germline CDR1 is LGHNT and CDR2 FRNRAP. The CDR3 is 12 amino acids. Trimming removed 6 bases at V and 7 bases at J, with 13 bases between. CDR3 nucleotide sequence: TGTGCTAGTGGGAGTATCTGGGAGGAGCAGTACTTC. As protein: CASGSIWEEQYF.

CDR3 amino acids: CAISDIQGVQPQHF. CDR3 DNA sequence: TGTGCCATCAGTGATATTCAGGGCGTTCAGCCCCAGCATTTT. The gene calls are TRBV10-3 and TRBJ1-5; maybe TRBD1 (5 bases). V dropped 3 bases and J dropped 6 bases, with 12 bases sitting between them. CDR1 and CDR2 from the germline V gene are ENHRY and SYGVKD. The CDR3 runs to 14 residues.

This chain links TRBV19 with TRBJ2-2; 12 positions agree with TRBD2. CDR3 size: 16 residues. V shed 9 bases, J shed 3 bases, and the junction held 8 bases outside the gene matches. In germline, CDR1 is LNHDA, CDR2 SQIVND (reference sequence). CDR3 nucleotides: TGTGCCAGCACGCTAGCGGGAGGGCCATACACCGGGGAGCTGTTTTTT. Protein sequence: CASTLAGGPYTGELFF. Full variable domain (missing parts from reference TRBV19 and TRBJ2-2): DGGITQSPKYLFRKEGQNVTLSCEQNLNHDAMYWYRQDPGQGLRLIYYSQIVNDFQKGDIAEGYSVSREKKESFPLTVTSAQKNPTAFYLCASTLAGGPYTGELFFGEGSRLTVL.

The CDR3 DNA reads TGTGCCAGCAGCTTGACAGGGGATCAGCCCCAGCATTTT. Its translation: CASSLTGDQPQHF. This sequence joins TRBV5-5 and TRBJ1-5; TRBD1 matches 7 bases. Germline loops: CDR1 SGHKS, CDR2 YYEKEE (reference sequence). The CDR3 is made up of 13 amino acids. V trimming: 1 base; J trimming: 5 bases; junction bases outside the gene matches: 0.